This TCR beta chain was observed in a study of T cells of healthy individuals. This clonotype has more than one count but fewer than ten. CDR3 size: 14 residues. Per the germline V gene, CDR1 is SGHAT and CDR2 is FQDESV (reference sequence). Trimming at V came to 3 bases and at J to 5 bases, leaving 6 bases not matched to a gene. TCRdb re-analysed the 5' RACE reads in MiXCR, keeping a single row per CDR3 protein. The table lists tens of thousands of distinct CDR3 sequences, roughly 14% of them singletons. This rearrangement joins TRBV11-1 to TRBJ2-5, with TRBD2 matching over 7 bases. This clonotype was obtained from a human donor in good health. CDR3 region: CASSFDWEGETQYF. Written as DNA, the CDR3 is TGTGCCAGCAGCTTCGACTGGGAGGGCGAGACCCAGTACTTC.